What follows is one T cell receptor beta chain and its context. This record comes from a study of blood T cells in healthy people across ages. The second PCR ran 7 to 11 cycles with a sample-barcoded 5' primer and J-beta primers. TCRdb itself ran the 5' RACE reads through MiXCR, one entry per CDR3 protein. The sample lists approximately 800,000 distinct CDR3 sequences; roughly 34% were seen once. The clonotype comes from a young man in good health. The sample taken for sequencing was blood.

CDR3 DNA sequence: TGTGCCATCAGTGGACAGGGGGTAGGGGAGACCCAGTACTTC. Protein sequence: CAISGQGVGETQYF. The V gene is TRBV10-3, the J gene TRBJ2-5, with 9 positions matching TRBD1. Germline V lookup: CDR1 ENHRY, CDR2 SYGVKD. V dropped 4 bases and J dropped 5; count of bases not matched to a gene: 5. The CDR3 has 14 residues.